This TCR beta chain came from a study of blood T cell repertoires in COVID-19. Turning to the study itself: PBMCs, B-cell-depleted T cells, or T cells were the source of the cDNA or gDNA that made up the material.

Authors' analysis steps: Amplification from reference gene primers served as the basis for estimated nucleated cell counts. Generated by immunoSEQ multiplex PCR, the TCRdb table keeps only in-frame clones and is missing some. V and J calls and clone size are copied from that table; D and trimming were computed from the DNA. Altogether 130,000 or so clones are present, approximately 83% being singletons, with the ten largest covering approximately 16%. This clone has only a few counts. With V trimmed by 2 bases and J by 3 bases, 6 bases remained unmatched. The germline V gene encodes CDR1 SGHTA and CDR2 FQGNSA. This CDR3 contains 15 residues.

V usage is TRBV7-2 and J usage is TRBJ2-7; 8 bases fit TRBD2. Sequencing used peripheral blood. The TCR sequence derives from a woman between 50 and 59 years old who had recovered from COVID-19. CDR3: CASSLRVAGSYEQYF. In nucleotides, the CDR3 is TGTGCCAGCAGCTTAAGGGTAGCGGGGAGCTACGAGCAGTACTTC.